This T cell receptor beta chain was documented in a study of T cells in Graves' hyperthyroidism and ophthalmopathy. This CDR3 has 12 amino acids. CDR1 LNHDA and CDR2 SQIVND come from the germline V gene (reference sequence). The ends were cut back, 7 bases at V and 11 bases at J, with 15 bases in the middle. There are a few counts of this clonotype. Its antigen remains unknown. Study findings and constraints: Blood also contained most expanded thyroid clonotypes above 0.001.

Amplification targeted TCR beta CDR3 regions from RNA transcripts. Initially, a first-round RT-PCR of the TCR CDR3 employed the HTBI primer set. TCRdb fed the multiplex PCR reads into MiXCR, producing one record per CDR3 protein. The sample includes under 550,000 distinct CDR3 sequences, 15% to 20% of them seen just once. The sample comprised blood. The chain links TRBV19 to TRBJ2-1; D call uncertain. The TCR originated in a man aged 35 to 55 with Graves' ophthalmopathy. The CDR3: CASTSLGIKQFF. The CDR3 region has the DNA TGTGCCAGTACCTCCCTTGGGATCAAGCAGTTCTTC.